The next 31 T cell receptor beta chains were all read from a single sample in a study of blood T cells in healthy people across ages. Alongside a J-beta primer mix, a sample-barcoded 5' primer served in a second PCR lasting roughly 6 to 11 cycles. MiXCR, applied by TCRdb to the 5' RACE reads, yields one record per CDR3 protein. This sample yields nearly 800,000 distinct CDR3 sequences, of which around a quarter are seen a single time; approximately 3.7% belongs to the top ten. This sample was also put to use in a study of T cells of mothers and their children.

Specimen: blood. The receptors derive from a boy between 10 and 17 years old in good health.

Only a few counts were recorded for this clonotype. This chain joins TRBV7-6 and TRBJ2-5, with 10 bases lining up with TRBD1. The germline gives CDR1 SGHVS, CDR2 FNYEAQ. This CDR3 is 16 amino acids long. The V gene end was trimmed by 1 base and the J gene end by 5 bases; junction bases not matched to a gene: 7. CDR3 coding DNA: TGTGCCAGCAGCTTAGGGAGGGACAGGGGATTTGAGACCCAGTACTTC. Its translation is CASSLGRDRGFETQYF.

The chain couples TRBV6-1 to TRBJ1-1, with TRBD1 matching 8 bases. Losses at the gene ends were 8 bases for V and 5 bases for J; bases not matched to a gene: 10. The CDR3 runs 14 residues. The V gene's germline CDR1 is MNHNS and CDR2 SASEGT. DNA for the CDR3: TGTGCCAGCCTCCGGGGGACAGGTCGGACTGAAGCTTTCTTT. It is translated as CASLRGTGRTEAFF.

As regards this clonotype: One junction end does not reproduce the germline sequence, and a read error may be involved. This sequence joins TRBV7-9 and TRBJ2-3; 8 bases line up with TRBD1. Per the germline V gene, CDR1 is SEHNR and CDR2 is FQNEAQ (reference sequence). This CDR3 has 15 amino acids. CDR3 protein: CASTSIQGAPDTQSF. CDR3 in DNA: TGTGCCAGCACATCCATTCAGGGGGCGCCTGATACGCAGTCTTTT. Full variable domain (rest looked up from reference TRBV7-9 and TRBJ2-3): DTGVSQNPRHKITKRGQNVTFRCDPISEHNRLYWYRQTLGQGPEFLTYFQNEAQLEKSRLLSDRFSAERPKGSFSTLEIQRTEQGDSAMYLCASTSIQGAPDTQSFGPGTRLTVL.

This clonotype was detected a few times. The chain combines TRBV29-1 with TRBJ2-5, with D possibly being TRBD1 or TRBD2 (5 bases each). The CDR3 is made up of 15 amino acids. Germline V CDR1 and CDR2: SQVTM, ANQGSEA. Between the trimmed V and J ends, which lost 4 bases and 2 bases, there was a span of 17 bases. The CDR3 DNA reads TGCAGCGTTGGGGGGTTAGGACCATCGCAAGAGACCCAGTACTTC. Encoded protein: CSVGGLGPSQETQYF.

The chain has TRBV20-1 and TRBJ2-3; TRBD1 matches at 7 bases. Unmatched junction bases numbered 4, after V lost 5 bases and J lost 2 bases. The germline V gene encodes CDR1 DFQATT and CDR2 SNEGSKA (reference sequence). There are 13 residues in the CDR3. CDR3 amino acids: CSALGQFTDTQYF. The CDR3 nucleotides read TGCAGTGCTCTGGGACAGTTCACAGATACGCAGTATTTT.

This sequence joins TRBV29-1 and TRBJ2-1; TRBD2 matches 8 bases. V shed 2 bases and J 4 bases; nucleotides not matched to a gene: 7. The germline V gene encodes CDR1 SQVTM and CDR2 ANQGSEA. The CDR3 contains 15 residues. The CDR3 nucleotides read TGCAGCGTTGAATTGAGCGGGAGTTTGTACAATGAGCAGTTCTTC. Translation: CSVELSGSLYNEQFF.

V gene TRBV6-6 combines with J gene TRBJ2-1, with TRBD2 as a possible D gene (5 bases). Judging by the DNA end, TRBJ2-5 fits better; the J call may be wrong. Germline CDR1 MNHNY, CDR2 SVGAGI (reference sequence). The CDR3 loop spans 14 amino acids. CDR3 bases: TGTGCCAGCAGTTACATTAGCGCCGGAGAGACCCAGTACTTC. Its translation is CASSYISAGETQYF.

Concerning this clonotype: Mismatch with germline at one junction end may stem from a read error. The chain links TRBV6-6 to TRBJ1-4; D perhaps matches TRBD1 (6 bases). Germline V gene sequence: CDR1 MNHNY, CDR2 SVGAGI (reference sequence). This CDR3 contains 13 residues. Here the CDR3 DNA reads TGTGCCGGCAGTTACGGTACAGGGATAAAACTGTTTTTT. Residues: CAGSYGTGIKLFF.

For this clonotype: At one of its ends the junction is not consistent with the germline gene, which may arise from a read error. The V and J genes are TRBV5-1 and TRBJ2-4; 9 bases match TRBD2. Germline V gene data show CDR1 as SGHRS and CDR2 as YFSETQ. The CDR3 totals 16 residues. DNA for the CDR3: TGCGCCAGCAGCATGACTAGCGGTCTAGCCAAAAACATTCAGCACTTC. It yields the protein CASSMTSGLAKNIQHF.

V gene TRBV12-3 or TRBV12-4 combines with J gene TRBJ2-3; 8 nucleotides align to TRBD1. The CDR3 consists of 12 residues. V shed 11 bases, J shed 3 bases, and the junction held 4 bases outside the gene matches. CDR3 bases: TGTGCCTTAGACAGGGGAACAGATACGCAGTATTTT. Translating it yields CALDRGTDTQYF.

There are a few counts of this clonotype. The chain couples TRBV6-1 to TRBJ2-5; 14 nucleotides match TRBD2. The J call may be in error: the DNA end matches TRBJ2-7 better. Germline CDR1 MNHNS, CDR2 SASEGT. CDR3 length: 15 amino acids. The CDR3 DNA reads TGTGCCAGCAGCGTTGGGACTAGCGGGAGCTACGAGCAGTACTTC. Its protein is CASSVGTSGSYEQYF.

The chain has TRBV13 and TRBJ2-7, with D tentatively TRBD2 (6 bases). This CDR3 is built from 13 residues. The germline gives CDR1 PRHDT, CDR2 FYEKMQ (reference sequence). V was trimmed by 4 bases and J by 4 bases, leaving 11 bases between them. CDR3 coding DNA: TGTGCCAGCAGCTCCGGAGGGGCTTACGAGCAGTACTTC. Its protein is CASSSGGAYEQYF.

V usage is TRBV20-1 and J usage is TRBJ2-5; weak D call: TRBD1 (5 bases). Trimming cost V 6 bases and J 4 bases, with 9 bases left between them. The CDR3 is 11 residues long. The germline gives CDR1 DFQATT, CDR2 SNEGSKA (reference sequence). The CDR3 DNA sequence: TGCAGTGCCTATAGGGGAGAGACCCAGTACTTC. Its protein is CSAYRGETQYF.

The V call is TRBV6-2 or TRBV6-3, the J call TRBJ1-5; 8 bases align to TRBD1. This CDR3 region has 19 residues. Germline values: CDR1 MNHEY, CDR2 SVGEGT. Trimming at V came to 0 bases and at J to 0 bases, leaving 10 bases not matched to a gene. CDR3 sequence reads: CASSYSISTGAISNQPQHF. The CDR3, as DNA: TGTGCCAGCAGTTACTCGATCTCGACAGGGGCGATTAGCAATCAGCCCCAGCATTTT.

This chain connects TRBV6-2 or TRBV6-3 to TRBJ1-6, with D unresolved. In germline, CDR1 is MNHEY, CDR2 SVGEGT. The CDR3 has 14 residues. V was cut by 2 bases and J by 9 bases, with 11 bases left in between. CDR3 protein: CASSYDSRVSPLHF. The CDR3 bases are TGTGCCAGCAGTTACGATTCCCGGGTTTCACCCCTCCACTTT.

This clonotype was counted between two and nine times. An end of the junction does not agree with germline; a read error may underlie this. The chain combines TRBV7-2 with TRBJ2-7, with a tentative D call TRBD2 (6 bases). CDR1 and CDR2 (germline): SGHTA, FQGNSA. The CDR3 covers 16 residues. Here the CDR3 DNA reads TGTGCCAGCAGCTTAGTCGGGAGTGGAGGGATCTACAAGCAGTACTTC. Translation: CASSLVGSGGIYKQYF.

The V call is TRBV27, the J call TRBJ2-7; TRBD1 aligns across 10 bases. The CDR3 contains 14 residues. Germline CDR1 and CDR2: MNHEY and SMNVEV (reference sequence). With V trimmed by 6 bases and J by 3 bases, 5 bases remained unmatched. The DNA for the CDR3 is TGTGCCAGCAGATTCGGACAGGGGGGCTACGAGCAGTACTTC. It specifies CASRFGQGGYEQYF.

This clonotype appeared a few times. The chain combines TRBV6-6 with TRBJ2-1, with 7 bases identical to TRBD2. Trimming at V came to 8 bases and at J to 2 bases, leaving 3 bases not matched to a gene. CDR3 size: 13 residues. Germline V lookup: CDR1 MNHNY, CDR2 SVGAGI (reference sequence). The CDR3 DNA is TGTGCCAGCGGGGAGGGTCCCTACAATGAGCAGTTCTTC. Translating it yields CASGEGPYNEQFF.

The chain uses TRBV20-1 and TRBJ2-5; 9 bases line up with TRBD1. The CDR3 totals 19 residues. Germline assignment: CDR1 DFQATT and CDR2 SNEGSKA (reference sequence). V lost 2 bases, J lost 5 bases, and 21 bases stayed unmatched. Written as DNA, the CDR3 is TGCAGTGCTAGAAACGCCGGTCGACGGGACAGGGTTATTTTGGAGACCCAGTACTTC. It translates to CSARNAGRRDRVILETQYF.

The chain has TRBV20-1 and TRBJ2-1; 8 bases agree with TRBD2. Per germline, CDR1 DFQATT and CDR2 SNEGSKA (reference sequence). The CDR3 is 16 amino acids. V lost 0 bases and J lost 3; bases outside the gene matches: 7. The chain's CDR3 is CSARDQAGGYYNEQFF. The DNA for the CDR3 is TGCAGTGCTAGAGATCAGGCGGGAGGCTACTACAATGAGCAGTTCTTC.

This chain joins TRBV29-1 and TRBJ2-7; D is unresolved. Trimming removed 0 bases at V and 3 bases at J, with 12 bases between. Per the germline V gene, CDR1 is SQVTM and CDR2 is ANQGSEA. The CDR3 covers 14 residues. CDR3 nucleotides: TGCAGCGTTGAAGATATGAGCTGGAGCTACGAGCAGTACTTC. Its translation is CSVEDMSWSYEQYF.

This sequence joins TRBV4-3 and TRBJ2-7, with TRBD2 identical over 8 bases. This CDR3 is built from 16 residues. The J segment lost 1 base and the V segment lost 4 bases, leaving 9 bases of the junction unmatched. Germline V gene data show CDR1 as LGHNA and CDR2 as YSLEER. The CDR3 sequence is CASSLNGGAASYEQYF. CDR3 bases: TGCGCCAGCAGCCTTAACGGGGGGGCCGCATCCTACGAGCAGTACTTC.

This clonotype was counted between two and nine times. Mismatch with germline at one junction end may stem from a read error. This sequence joins TRBV3-1 and TRBJ1-2; D possibly corresponds to TRBD1 (5 bases). Germline assignment: CDR1 LGHDT and CDR2 YNNKEL (reference sequence). This CDR3 contains 12 residues. The DNA of the CDR3 is TGTGCCAGCAGCCAGGGAGGGGTTGGCTACACATTC. It encodes CASSQGGVGYTF.

The chain has TRBV28 and TRBJ2-3; possibly TRBD1 or TRBD2 for D (5 bases each). CDR3 length: 15 residues. Per germline, CDR1 MDHEN and CDR2 SYDVKM. Trimming cost V 6 bases and J 2 bases, with 15 bases left between them. This chain's CDR3 is CASSGPGPSTDTQYF. The CDR3 nucleotides read TGTGCCAGCAGCGGGCCGGGACCGTCCACAGATACGCAGTATTTT.

This chain links TRBV4-2 with TRBJ2-1; 11 bases line up with TRBD2. The ends lost 6 bases at V and 2 bases at J; junction bases unmatched: 15. Germline values: CDR1 LGHNA, CDR2 YNFKEQ. CDR3 length: 19 residues. CDR3 sequence (DNA): TGTGCCAGCAGTCAGACCATGTTTCCACTAGCGGGAGCCTACAATGAGCAGTTCTTC. It yields the protein CASSQTMFPLAGAYNEQFF.

The CDR3 nucleotides are TGCAGTGCCCTAGACTGGTACTCTGGAAACACCATATATTTT. Its protein product is CSALDWYSGNTIYF. This sequence joins TRBV20-1 and TRBJ1-3; D is unresolved. Germline lookup yields CDR1 DFQATT and CDR2 SNEGSKA (reference sequence). Trimming removed 6 bases from V and 0 bases from J, with 12 bases in between. The CDR3 spans 14 residues.

This clonotype turned up a few times. This chain uses TRBV18 with TRBJ2-1; D gene uncertain. Germline V CDR1 and CDR2: KGHSH, LQKENI. The CDR3 is made up of 14 amino acids. Trimming stripped 3 bases from V and 3 bases from J, with 9 bases between. CDR3 region: CASSPMTLYNEQFF. The DNA for the CDR3 is TGTGCCAGCTCACCGATGACGCTCTACAATGAGCAGTTCTTC.

This chain joins TRBV5-1 and TRBJ1-4; possibly TRBD1 for D (5 bases). The germline gives CDR1 SGHRS, CDR2 YFSETQ. Trimming took 7 bases from V and 7 from J, leaving 17 bases between them. This CDR3 is built from 14 residues. This CDR3 reads CASRDRTKSEKLFF. In DNA, the CDR3 is TGCGCCAGCCGAGACAGAACGAAGAGTGAAAAACTGTTTTTT.

This clonotype was observed at least ten times. This rearrangement joins TRBV4-2 to TRBJ2-2; D may be TRBD2 (6 bases). This CDR3 contains 14 residues. V lost 11 bases and J lost 3, with 16 bases in between. Germline values: CDR1 LGHNA, CDR2 YNFKEQ. The CDR3 is CAGSRDWDTGELFF. In DNA form, the CDR3 reads TGTGCCGGTTCCCGGGACTGGGACACCGGGGAGCTGTTTTTT.

The chain links TRBV4-3 to TRBJ1-2; a weak D match, TRBD1 (6 bases). This CDR3 is 16 amino acids long. V shed 0 bases and J shed 0 bases, with 11 bases lying between them. Looked up from germline, CDR1 is LGHNA and CDR2 is YSLEER. The CDR3 nucleotides are TGCGCCAGCAGCCAAGAAACTACAGGGTCTAACTATGGCTACACCTTC. It is translated as CASSQETTGSNYGYTF.

The chain has TRBV4-1 and TRBJ2-3; D might be TRBD2 (6 bases). The CDR3 extends over 15 amino acids. The V end lost 2 bases, the J end lost 3 bases, and 12 bases lay between the germline ends. Per germline, CDR1 MGHRA and CDR2 YSYEKL. CDR3 loop: CASSQTGTPTDTQYF. Written as DNA, the CDR3 is TGCGCCAGCAGCCAAACCGGGACTCCTACAGATACGCAGTATTTT.